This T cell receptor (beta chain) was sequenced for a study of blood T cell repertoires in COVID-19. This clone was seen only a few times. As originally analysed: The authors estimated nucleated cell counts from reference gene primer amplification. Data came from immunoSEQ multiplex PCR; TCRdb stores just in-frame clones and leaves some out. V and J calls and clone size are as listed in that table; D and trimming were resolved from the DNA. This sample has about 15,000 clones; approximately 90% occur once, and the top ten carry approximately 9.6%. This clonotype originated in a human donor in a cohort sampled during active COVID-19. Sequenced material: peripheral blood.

The DNA of the CDR3 is TGTGCCAGCAGTACACAAACAAGACTATTTCAGCAGTACTTC. It codes for CASSTQTRLFQQYF. The rearrangement uses TRBV28 and TRBJ2-7; D may be TRBD2 (5 bases). The germline CDR1 and CDR2 sequences are MDHEN and SYDVKM. This CDR3 spans 14 amino acids. Trimming removed 5 bases from V and 8 bases from J, with 19 bases in between.